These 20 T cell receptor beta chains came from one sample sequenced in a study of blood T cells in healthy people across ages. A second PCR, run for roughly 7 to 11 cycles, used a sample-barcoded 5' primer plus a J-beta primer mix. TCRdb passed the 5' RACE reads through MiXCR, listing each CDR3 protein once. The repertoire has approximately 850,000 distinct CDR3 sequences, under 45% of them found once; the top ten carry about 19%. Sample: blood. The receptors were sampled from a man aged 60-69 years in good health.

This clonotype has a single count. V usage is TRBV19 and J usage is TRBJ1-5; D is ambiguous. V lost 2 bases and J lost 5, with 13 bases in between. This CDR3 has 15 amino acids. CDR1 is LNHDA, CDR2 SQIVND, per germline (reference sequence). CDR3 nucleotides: TGTGCCAGTAGTATAAGTAGGGCAGGCGATCAGCCCCAGCATTTT. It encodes CASSISRAGDQPQHF.

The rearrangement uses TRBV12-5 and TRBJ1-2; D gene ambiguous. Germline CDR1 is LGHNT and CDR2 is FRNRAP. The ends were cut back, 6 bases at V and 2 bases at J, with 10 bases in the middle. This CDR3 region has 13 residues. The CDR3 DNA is TGTGCTAGTGGCCACGATGAGAACTATGGCTACACCTTC. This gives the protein CASGHDENYGYTF.

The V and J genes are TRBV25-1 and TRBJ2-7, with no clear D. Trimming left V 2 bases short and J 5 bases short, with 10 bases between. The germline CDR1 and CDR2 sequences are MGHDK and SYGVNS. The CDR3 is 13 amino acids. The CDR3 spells CASSEPLRHEQYF. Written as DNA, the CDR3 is TGTGCCAGCAGTGAACCCCTTCGCCACGAGCAGTACTTC.

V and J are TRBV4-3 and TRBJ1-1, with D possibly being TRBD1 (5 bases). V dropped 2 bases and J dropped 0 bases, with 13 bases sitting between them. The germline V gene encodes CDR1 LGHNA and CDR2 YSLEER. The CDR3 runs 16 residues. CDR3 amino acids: CASSQPRGGMNTEAFF. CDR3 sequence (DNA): TGCGCCAGCAGCCAACCCCGGGGGGGTATGAACACTGAAGCTTTCTTT.

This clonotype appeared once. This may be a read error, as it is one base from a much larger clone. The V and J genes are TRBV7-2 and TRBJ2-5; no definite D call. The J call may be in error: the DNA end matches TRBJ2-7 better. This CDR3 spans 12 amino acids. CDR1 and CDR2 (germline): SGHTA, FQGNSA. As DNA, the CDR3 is TGTGCCAGCAGCGTAAAGTCCGACGAGCAGTACTTC. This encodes CASSVKSDEQYF.

CDR3 in DNA: TGTGCCAGCAGTGAGCAGGGGGCTTACTATGGCTACACCTTC. Translating it yields CASSEQGAYYGYTF. V is TRBV12-3 or TRBV12-4 and J is TRBJ1-2; TRBD1 aligns across 8 bases. The V gene end was trimmed by 5 bases and the J gene end by 3 bases; junction bases not matched to a gene: 5. The CDR3 consists of 14 residues.

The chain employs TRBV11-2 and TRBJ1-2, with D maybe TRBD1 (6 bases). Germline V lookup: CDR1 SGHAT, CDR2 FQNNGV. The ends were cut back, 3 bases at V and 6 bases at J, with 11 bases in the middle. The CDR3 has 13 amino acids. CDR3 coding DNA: TGTGCCAGCAGCTTTGACCCAGGGGATGGCTACACCTTC. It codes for CASSFDPGDGYTF.

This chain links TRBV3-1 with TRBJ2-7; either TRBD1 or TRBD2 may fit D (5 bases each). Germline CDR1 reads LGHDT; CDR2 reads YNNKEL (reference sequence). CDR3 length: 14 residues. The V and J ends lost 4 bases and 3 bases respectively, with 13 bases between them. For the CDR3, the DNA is TGTGCCAGCAGCCGATGGGGGTTGCACTACGAGCAGTACTTC. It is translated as CASSRWGLHYEQYF.

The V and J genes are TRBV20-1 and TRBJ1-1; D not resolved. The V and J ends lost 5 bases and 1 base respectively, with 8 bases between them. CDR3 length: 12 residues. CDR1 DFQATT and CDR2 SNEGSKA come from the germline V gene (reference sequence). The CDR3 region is CSAPRANTEAFF. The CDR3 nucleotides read TGCAGTGCTCCCCGGGCGAACACTGAAGCTTTCTTT.

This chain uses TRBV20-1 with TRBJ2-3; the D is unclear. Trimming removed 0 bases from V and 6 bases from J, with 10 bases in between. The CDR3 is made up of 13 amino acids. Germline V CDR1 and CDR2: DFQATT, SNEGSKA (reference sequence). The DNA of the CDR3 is TGCAGTGCTAGAGAACCCGCCCGCGATACGCAGTATTTT. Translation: CSAREPARDTQYF.

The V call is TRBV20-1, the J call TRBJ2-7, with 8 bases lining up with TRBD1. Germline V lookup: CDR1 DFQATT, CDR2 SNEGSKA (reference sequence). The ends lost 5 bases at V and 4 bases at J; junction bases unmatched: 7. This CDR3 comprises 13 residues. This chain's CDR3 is CSALRTGRYEQYF. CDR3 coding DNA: TGCAGTGCTCTCCGGACAGGGCGGTACGAGCAGTACTTC.

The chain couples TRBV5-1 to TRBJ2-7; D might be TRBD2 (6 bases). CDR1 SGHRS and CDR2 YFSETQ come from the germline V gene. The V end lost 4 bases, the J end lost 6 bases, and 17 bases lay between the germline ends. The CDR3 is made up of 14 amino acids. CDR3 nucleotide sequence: TGCGCCAGCAGCCAACAGAGACTAGTAGGCGAGCAGTACTTC. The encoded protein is CASSQQRLVGEQYF.

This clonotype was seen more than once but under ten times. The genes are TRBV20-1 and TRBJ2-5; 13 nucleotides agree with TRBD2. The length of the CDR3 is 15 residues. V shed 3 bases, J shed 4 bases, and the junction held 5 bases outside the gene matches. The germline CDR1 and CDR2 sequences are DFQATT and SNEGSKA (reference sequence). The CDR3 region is CSASMGLAGLETQYF. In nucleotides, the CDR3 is TGCAGTGCTAGTATGGGACTAGCGGGACTAGAGACCCAGTACTTC.

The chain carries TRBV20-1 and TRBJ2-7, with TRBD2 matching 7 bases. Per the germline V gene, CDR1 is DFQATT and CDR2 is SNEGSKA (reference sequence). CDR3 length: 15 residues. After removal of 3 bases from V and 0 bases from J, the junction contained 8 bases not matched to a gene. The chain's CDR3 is CSARKAGRRSYEQYF. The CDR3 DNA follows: TGCAGTGCTAGGAAAGCGGGGCGCCGCTCCTACGAGCAGTACTTC.

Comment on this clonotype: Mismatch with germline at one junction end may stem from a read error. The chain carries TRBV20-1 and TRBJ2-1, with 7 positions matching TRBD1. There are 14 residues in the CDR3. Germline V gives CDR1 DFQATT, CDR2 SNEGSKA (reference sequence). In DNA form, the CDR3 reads TGCAGTGCTAGGGGTGTACAGGGGTCCAATGAGCGGTTCTTC. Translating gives CSARGVQGSNERFF.

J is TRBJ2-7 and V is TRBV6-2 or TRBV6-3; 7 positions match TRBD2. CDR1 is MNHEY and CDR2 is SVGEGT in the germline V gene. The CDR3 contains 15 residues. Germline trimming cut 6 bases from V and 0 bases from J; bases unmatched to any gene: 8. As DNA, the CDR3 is TGTGCCAGCAGACCCCTTGGGGGGGGCTCCTACGAGCAGTACTTC. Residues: CASRPLGGGSYEQYF.

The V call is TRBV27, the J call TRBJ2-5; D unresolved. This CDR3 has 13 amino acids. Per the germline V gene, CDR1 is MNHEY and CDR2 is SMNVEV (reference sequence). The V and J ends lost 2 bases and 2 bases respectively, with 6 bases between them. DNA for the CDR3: TGTGCCAGCAGTTTAAGTTGGCAAGAGACCCAGTACTTC. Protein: CASSLSWQETQYF.

CDR3 sequence (DNA): TGTGCCTGGATGGGACAGGGGAATTCACCCCTCCACTTT. It codes for CAWMGQGNSPLHF. The chain employs TRBV30 and TRBJ1-6; 10 nucleotides align to TRBD1. The germline V gene encodes CDR1 GTSNPN and CDR2 SVGIG (reference sequence). The CDR3 is made up of 13 amino acids. With 4 bases clipped from V and 7 bases from J, the junction kept 1 base outside the gene matches.

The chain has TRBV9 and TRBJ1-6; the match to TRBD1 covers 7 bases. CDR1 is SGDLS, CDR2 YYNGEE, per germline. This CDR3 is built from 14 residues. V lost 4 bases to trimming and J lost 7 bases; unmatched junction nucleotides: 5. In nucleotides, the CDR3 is TGTGCCAGCAGCTACGGGGACAGAAATTCACCCCTCCACTTT. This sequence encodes CASSYGDRNSPLHF.

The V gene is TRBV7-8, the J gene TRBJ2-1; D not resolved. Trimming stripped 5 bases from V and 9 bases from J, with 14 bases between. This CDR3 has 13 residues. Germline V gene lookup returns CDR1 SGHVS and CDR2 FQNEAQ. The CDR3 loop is CASSVRSAVEQFF. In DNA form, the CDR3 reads TGTGCCAGCAGCGTAAGGTCGGCGGTTGAGCAGTTCTTC.